This passage covers 21 T cell receptor beta chains from one sample sequenced in a study of T cells in localized non-small cell lung cancer. Sequencing used immunoSEQ multiplex PCR; TCRdb keeps in-frame clones, though not all of them. The table lists 25,000 to 35,000 clones, 92% of them singletons. Sequencing used peripheral blood, obtained before any cancer treatment. Receptor source: a female donor older than 55 with stage I lung adenocarcinoma.

The chain combines TRBV19 with TRBJ1-4; the D is unclear. V was shortened by 1 base and J by 7 bases, with 4 bases between the two germline ends. The V gene's germline CDR1 is LNHDA and CDR2 SQIVND (reference sequence). CDR3 size: 12 residues. Here the CDR3 reads CASSIGGEKLFF. The CDR3 region has the DNA TGTGCCAGTAGTATAGGAGGTGAAAAACTGTTTTTT.

The chain uses TRBV15 and TRBJ1-2; TRBD1 aligns across 7 bases. Losses at the gene ends were 6 bases for V and 0 bases for J; bases not matched to a gene: 7. The CDR3 covers 15 residues. From germline, CDR1 is LNHNV and CDR2 YYDKDF (reference sequence). The CDR3 region has the DNA TGTGCCACCAGGGATCTGGGACAGTCTAACTATGGCTACACCTTC. This sequence encodes CATRDLGQSNYGYTF.

The chain employs TRBV7-9 and TRBJ1-6; D possibly corresponds to TRBD1 (5 bases). Trimming removed 1 base from V and 7 bases from J, with 8 bases in between. The germline CDR1 and CDR2 sequences are SEHNR and FQNEAQ (reference sequence). This CDR3 is built from 14 residues. CDR3 sequence (DNA): TGTGCCAGCAGCTTAGTGACAGAAAATTCACCCCTCCACTTT. Encoded protein: CASSLVTENSPLHF.

V and J are TRBV5-4 and TRBJ2-3, with D perhaps matching TRBD1 (9 bases). V was cut by 4 bases and J by 4 bases, with 19 bases left in between. The CDR3 is 16 residues long. Germline V gives CDR1 SGHNT, CDR2 YYREEE (reference sequence). Here the CDR3 DNA reads TGTGCCAGCAGCCCCAGCGGGGGACAGGGTTCAGATACGCAGTATTTT. Protein product: CASSPSGGQGSDTQYF.

The chain has TRBV10-3 and TRBJ2-2; no firm D call. The germline gives CDR1 ENHRY, CDR2 SYGVKD. V lost 6 bases, J lost 3 bases, and 5 bases lay in between. The CDR3 consists of 12 residues. The CDR3 spells CAIRPDTGELFF. The CDR3 coding sequence is TGTGCCATCAGACCCGACACCGGGGAGCTGTTTTTT.

This rearrangement joins TRBV19 to TRBJ2-7; 10 nucleotides align to TRBD1. The CDR3 has 17 amino acids. Germline CDR1 is LNHDA and CDR2 is SQIVND (reference sequence). Germline trimming cut 6 bases from V and 2 bases from J; bases unmatched to any gene: 13. CDR3 residues: CASSDGTGAVTPYEQYF. The CDR3 DNA reads TGTGCCAGTAGCGACGGGACAGGGGCCGTAACCCCCTACGAGCAGTACTTC.

The rearrangement links TRBV25-1 to TRBJ2-6; D call uncertain. V was shortened by 2 bases and J by 1 base, with 9 bases between the two germline ends. The length of the CDR3 is 16 residues. Germline V lookup: CDR1 MGHDK, CDR2 SYGVNS. The CDR3 DNA follows: TGTGCCAGCAGTGAAGAAACGTTTTCTGGGGCCAACGTCCTGACTTTC. Amino acids: CASSEETFSGANVLTF.

The rearrangement joins TRBV18 to TRBJ2-6; D not certain. CDR3 length: 17 amino acids. V was trimmed by 3 bases and J by 2 bases, leaving 14 bases between them. The germline CDR1 and CDR2 sequences are KGHSH and LQKENI. The CDR3 DNA follows: TGTGCCAGCTCACCCCTGGGTACTGTAGCTGGGGCCAACGTCCTGACTTTC. Protein sequence: CASSPLGTVAGANVLTF.

The chain joins TRBV7-2 to TRBJ2-1; 10 nucleotides match TRBD2. CDR1 is SGHTA, CDR2 FQGNSA, per germline. CDR3 length: 15 residues. V lost 7 bases and J lost 5; bases outside the gene matches: 8. The CDR3 bases are TGTGCCAGCATGACTAGCGGGCAAAAGAACAATGAGCAGTTCTTC. This gives the protein CASMTSGQKNNEQFF.

This sequence joins TRBV7-2 and TRBJ2-3; the D is unclear. This CDR3 region has 16 residues. Trimming shortened V by 1 base and J by 1 base, and 12 bases separated the two germline ends. The V gene's germline CDR1 is SGHTA and CDR2 FQGNSA. CDR3 sequence reads: CASSLVWHGGTDTQYF. In DNA form, the CDR3 reads TGTGCCAGCAGCTTAGTTTGGCACGGAGGCACAGATACGCAGTATTTT.

CDR3 sequence reads: CASSSGADGYTF. CDR3 sequence (DNA): TGTGCCAGCAGCTCAGGGGCGGATGGCTACACCTTC. The chain joins TRBV7-6 to TRBJ1-2; perhaps TRBD1 as D (6 bases). Trimming took off 4 bases at V and 6 bases at J, with 9 bases between the two ends. The V gene's germline CDR1 is SGHVS and CDR2 FNYEAQ. The length of the CDR3 is 12 residues.

This clone was counted a few times. V usage is TRBV5-5 and J usage is TRBJ1-5; the D gene is possibly TRBD1 (6 bases). V was pared by 1 base and J by 5 bases, with 16 bases between. Germline loops: CDR1 SGHKS, CDR2 YYEKEE (reference sequence). This CDR3 has 16 residues. CDR3 coding DNA: TGTGCCAGCAGCTTGCGGGGTACAGGGCTCGATCAGCCCCAGCATTTT. This codes for CASSLRGTGLDQPQHF.

J is TRBJ1-2 and V is TRBV4-1; 7 positions agree with TRBD1. J lost 5 bases, V lost 1 base, and 7 bases had no gene match. The CDR3 extends over 15 amino acids. Germline assignment: CDR1 MGHRA and CDR2 YSYEKL. The DNA of the CDR3 is TGCGCCAGCAGCCAAGGGGAGGGGGCCCCTTATGGCTACACCTTC. Protein sequence: CASSQGEGAPYGYTF.

V is TRBV7-2 and J is TRBJ2-3; D is possibly TRBD1 (6 bases). The germline CDR1 and CDR2 sequences are SGHTA and FQGNSA. Between the trimmed V and J ends, which lost 6 bases and 4 bases, there was a span of 17 bases. CDR3 size: 15 residues. CDR3 nucleotide sequence: TGTGCCAGCAGTCTTAACAGGGCCCCCCCAGATACGCAGTATTTT. This sequence encodes CASSLNRAPPDTQYF.

This sequence joins TRBV11-3 and TRBJ2-1; the D is unclear. This CDR3 has 13 amino acids. The germline V gene has CDR1 SGHNT and CDR2 YENEEA. V dropped 0 bases and J dropped 10 bases, with 10 bases sitting between them. The CDR3: CASSLEVAGEQFF. As DNA, the CDR3 is TGTGCCAGCAGCTTAGAAGTGGCAGGAGAGCAGTTCTTC.

V gene TRBV9 combines with J gene TRBJ1-4; D gene uncertain. Germline CDR1 and CDR2: SGDLS and YYNGEE. This CDR3 spans 16 amino acids. The V end lost 0 bases, the J end lost 0 bases, and 9 bases lay between the germline ends. The CDR3: CASSVAGRATNEKLFF. The CDR3 DNA is TGTGCCAGCAGCGTAGCCGGACGAGCAACTAATGAAAAACTGTTTTTT.

The J gene is TRBJ1-3, the V gene TRBV7-2; D remains unclear. The CDR3 is 15 amino acids. With 5 bases removed from V and 0 bases from J, the gap between germline ends came to 11 bases. Germline CDR1 reads SGHTA; CDR2 reads FQGNSA. The CDR3: CASSGEGYSGNTIYF. CDR3 DNA sequence: TGTGCCAGCAGCGGGGAGGGTTACTCTGGAAACACCATATATTTT.

V is TRBV5-8 and J is TRBJ1-4; D uncertain. Trimming removed 4 bases at V and 4 bases at J, with 14 bases between. Germline CDR1 and CDR2: SGHTS and YDEGEE. This CDR3 contains 15 residues. The CDR3 DNA reads as TGTGCCAGCAGCCCCCCTTCGTGGTATAATGAAAAACTGTTTTTT. Protein sequence: CASSPPSWYNEKLFF. Full variable domain (missing parts from reference TRBV5-8 and TRBJ1-4): EAGVTQSPTHLIKTRGQQATLRCSPISGHTSVYWYQQALGLGLQFLLWYDEGEERNRGNFPPRFSGRQFPNYSSELNVNALELEDSALYLCASSPPSWYNEKLFFGSGTQLSVL.

The chain recombines TRBV2 with TRBJ2-3, with 8 bases matching TRBD2. This CDR3 has 14 residues. Germline CDR1 and CDR2: SNHLY and FYNNEI. Germline trimming cut 5 bases from V and 5 bases from J; bases unmatched to any gene: 6. Written as DNA, the CDR3 is TGTGCCAGCAGTAAGGGACTAGAGGGAGATACGCAGTATTTT. It specifies CASSKGLEGDTQYF.

The CDR3 loop reads CASRPSGGFPPGELFF. Written as DNA, the CDR3 is TGTGCCAGCCGTCCTAGCGGGGGGTTCCCACCCGGGGAGCTGTTTTTT. V is TRBV27 and J is TRBJ2-2; 11 positions match TRBD2. There are 16 residues in the CDR3. Losses at the gene ends were 8 bases for V and 6 bases for J; bases not matched to a gene: 11. CDR1 and CDR2 (germline): MNHEY, SMNVEV (reference sequence).

The rearrangement links TRBV6-1 to TRBJ1-2; no definite D call. CDR3 length: 13 amino acids. Trimming pared 4 bases from V and 8 bases from J, leaving 14 bases between. Germline V gives CDR1 MNHNS, CDR2 SASEGT. Here the CDR3 DNA reads TGTGCCAGCAGTGGTCCGGGTCCGGGGGGCTACACCTTC. It translates to CASSGPGPGGYTF.